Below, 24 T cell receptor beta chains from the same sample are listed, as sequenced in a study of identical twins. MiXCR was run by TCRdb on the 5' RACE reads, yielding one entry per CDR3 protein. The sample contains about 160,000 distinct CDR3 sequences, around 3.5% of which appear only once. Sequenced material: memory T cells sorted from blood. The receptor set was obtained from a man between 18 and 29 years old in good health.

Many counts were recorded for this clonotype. The CDR3 spells CASSPSVSSYNEQFF. The CDR3 bases are TGCGCCAGCAGCCCTAGCGTAAGCTCCTACAATGAGCAGTTCTTC. The chain couples TRBV4-3 to TRBJ2-1; weak D call: TRBD2 (6 bases). The CDR3 covers 15 residues. From germline, CDR1 is LGHNA and CDR2 YSLEER. V dropped 4 bases and J dropped 0 bases, with 10 bases sitting between them.

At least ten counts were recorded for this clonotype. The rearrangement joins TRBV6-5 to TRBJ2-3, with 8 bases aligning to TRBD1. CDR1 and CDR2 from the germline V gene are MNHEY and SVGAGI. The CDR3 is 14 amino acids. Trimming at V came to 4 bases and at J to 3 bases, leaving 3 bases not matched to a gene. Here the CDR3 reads CASSSTGGTDTQYF. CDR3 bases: TGTGCCAGCAGTTCTACAGGGGGAACAGATACGCAGTATTTT.

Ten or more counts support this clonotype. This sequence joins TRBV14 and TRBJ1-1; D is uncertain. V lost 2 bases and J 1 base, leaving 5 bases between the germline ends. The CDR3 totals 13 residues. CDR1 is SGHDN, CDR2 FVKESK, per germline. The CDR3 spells CASSQRRNTEAFF. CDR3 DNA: TGTGCCAGCAGCCAACGCAGGAACACTGAAGCTTTCTTT.

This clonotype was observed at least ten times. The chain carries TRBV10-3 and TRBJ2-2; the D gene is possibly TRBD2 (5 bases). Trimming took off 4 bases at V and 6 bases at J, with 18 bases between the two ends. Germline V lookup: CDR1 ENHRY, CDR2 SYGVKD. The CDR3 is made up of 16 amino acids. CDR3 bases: TGTGCCATCAGTGTTTTTAAGAGGGAAGGGCCCGGGGAGCTGTTTTTT. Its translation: CAISVFKREGPGELFF.

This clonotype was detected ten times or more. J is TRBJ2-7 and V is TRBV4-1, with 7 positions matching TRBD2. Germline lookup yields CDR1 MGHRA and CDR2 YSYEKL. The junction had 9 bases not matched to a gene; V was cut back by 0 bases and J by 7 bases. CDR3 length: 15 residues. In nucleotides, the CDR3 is TGCGCCAGCAGCCAAGAGGCGGATAGCGGGCGGGAGCAGTACGTC. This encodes CASSQEADSGREQYV.

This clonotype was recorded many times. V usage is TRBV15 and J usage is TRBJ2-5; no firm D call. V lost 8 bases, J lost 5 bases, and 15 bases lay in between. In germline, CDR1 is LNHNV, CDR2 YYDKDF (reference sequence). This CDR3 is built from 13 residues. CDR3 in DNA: TGTGCCACCCAAACCCCCGACGTGGAGACCCAGTACTTC. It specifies CATQTPDVETQYF.

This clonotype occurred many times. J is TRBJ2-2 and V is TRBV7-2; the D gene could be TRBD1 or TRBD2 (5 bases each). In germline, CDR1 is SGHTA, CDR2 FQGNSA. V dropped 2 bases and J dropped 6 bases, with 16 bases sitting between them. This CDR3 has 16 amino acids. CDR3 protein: CASSLSAGAGSGELFF. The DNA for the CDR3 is TGTGCCAGCAGCTTATCCGCCGGGGCTGGGTCCGGGGAGCTGTTTTTT.

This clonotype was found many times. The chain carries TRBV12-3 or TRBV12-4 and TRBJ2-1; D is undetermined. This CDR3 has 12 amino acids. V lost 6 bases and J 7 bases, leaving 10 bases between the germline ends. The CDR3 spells CASSLWGNEQFF. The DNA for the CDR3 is TGTGCCAGCAGCCTTTGGGGAAATGAGCAGTTCTTC.

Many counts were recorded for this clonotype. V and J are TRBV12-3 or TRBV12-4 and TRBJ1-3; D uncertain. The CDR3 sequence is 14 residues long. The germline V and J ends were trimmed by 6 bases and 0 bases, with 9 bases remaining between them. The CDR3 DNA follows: TGTGCCAGCAGCTTTCGGAGCTCTGGAAACACCATATATTTT. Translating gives CASSFRSSGNTIYF.

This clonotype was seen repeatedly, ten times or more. In nucleotides, the CDR3 is TGTGCCAGCAGTTCTGGAGGGGTCACAGATACGCAGTATTTT. It specifies CASSSGGVTDTQYF. This chain uses TRBV12-3 or TRBV12-4 with TRBJ2-3; D is possibly TRBD2 (6 bases). This CDR3 contains 14 residues. Deletions cut 4 bases from V and 2 bases from J, with 10 bases between.

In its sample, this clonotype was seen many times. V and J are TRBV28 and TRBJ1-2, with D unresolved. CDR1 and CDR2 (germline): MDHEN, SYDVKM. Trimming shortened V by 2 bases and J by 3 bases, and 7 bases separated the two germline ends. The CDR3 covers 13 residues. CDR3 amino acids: CASSLVADYGYTF. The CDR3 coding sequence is TGTGCCAGCAGTTTAGTTGCAGACTATGGCTACACCTTC.

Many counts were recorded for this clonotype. This CDR3 reads CSARVEGTNEKLFF. The DNA for the CDR3 is TGCAGTGCTAGAGTCGAAGGTACTAATGAAAAACTGTTTTTT. This chain connects TRBV20-1 to TRBJ1-4; D gene uncertain. V lost 1 base to trimming and J lost 2 bases, with 8 bases between them. The CDR3 consists of 14 residues. The V gene's germline CDR1 is DFQATT and CDR2 SNEGSKA (reference sequence).

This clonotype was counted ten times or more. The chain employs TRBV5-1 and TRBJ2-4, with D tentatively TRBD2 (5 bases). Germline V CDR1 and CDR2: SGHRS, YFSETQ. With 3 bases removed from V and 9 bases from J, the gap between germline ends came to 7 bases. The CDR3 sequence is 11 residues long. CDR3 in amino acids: CASSSSGIQYF. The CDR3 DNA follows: TGCGCCAGCAGCTCAAGCGGCATTCAGTACTTC.

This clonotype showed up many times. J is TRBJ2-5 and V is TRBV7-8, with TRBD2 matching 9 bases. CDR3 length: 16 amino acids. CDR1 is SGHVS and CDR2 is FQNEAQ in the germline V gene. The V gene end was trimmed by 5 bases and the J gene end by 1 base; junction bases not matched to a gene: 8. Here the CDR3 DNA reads TGTGCCAGCAGCCATGTGACTAGCGGACTCCAAGAGACCCAGTACTTC. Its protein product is CASSHVTSGLQETQYF.

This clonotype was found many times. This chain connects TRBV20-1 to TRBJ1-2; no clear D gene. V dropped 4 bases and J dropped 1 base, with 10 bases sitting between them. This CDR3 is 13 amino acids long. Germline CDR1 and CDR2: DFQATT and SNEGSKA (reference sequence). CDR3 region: CSAKQDINYGYTF. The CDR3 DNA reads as TGCAGTGCTAAGCAGGATATTAACTATGGCTACACCTTC.

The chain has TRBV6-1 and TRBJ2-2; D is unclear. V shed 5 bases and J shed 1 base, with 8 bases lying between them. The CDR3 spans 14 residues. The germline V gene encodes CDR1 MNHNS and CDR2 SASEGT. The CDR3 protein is CASSKSVNTGELFF. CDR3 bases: TGTGCCAGCAGTAAGTCGGTGAACACCGGGGAGCTGTTTTTT.

CDR3 bases: TGCAGTGCCCAACCGCGGGGGACAGGCTTTTTTAATTCACCCCTCCACTTT. As protein: CSAQPRGTGFFNSPLHF. V gene TRBV20-1 combines with J gene TRBJ1-6; 8 bases are shared with TRBD1. This CDR3 is 17 amino acids long. The germline V gene encodes CDR1 DFQATT and CDR2 SNEGSKA (reference sequence). Trimming cost V 6 bases and J 6 bases; bases outside gene matches: 16.

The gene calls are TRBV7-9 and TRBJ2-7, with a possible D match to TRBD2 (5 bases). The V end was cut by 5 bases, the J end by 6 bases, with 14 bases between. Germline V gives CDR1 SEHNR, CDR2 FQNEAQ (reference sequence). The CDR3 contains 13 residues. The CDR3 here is CASSPRTGTEQYV. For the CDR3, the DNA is TGTGCCAGCAGCCCGAGGACTGGTACCGAGCAGTACGTC.

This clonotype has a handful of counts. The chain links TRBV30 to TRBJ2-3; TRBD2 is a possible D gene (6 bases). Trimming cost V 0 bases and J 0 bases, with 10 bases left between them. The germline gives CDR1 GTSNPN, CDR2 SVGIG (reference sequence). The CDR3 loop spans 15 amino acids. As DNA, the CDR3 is TGTGCCTGGAGTGTTGAAGCGGGTAGCACAGATACGCAGTATTTT. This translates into CAWSVEAGSTDTQYF.

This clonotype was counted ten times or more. For the CDR3, the DNA is TGTGCCAGCAGCACACTAGCGGGAGCGCGGGAGACCCAGTACTTC. Residues: CASSTLAGARETQYF. The J gene is TRBJ2-5, the V gene TRBV7-2, with 11 bases aligning to TRBD2. The CDR3 sequence is 15 residues long. Unmatched junction bases numbered 7, after V lost 5 bases and J lost 5 bases. CDR1 and CDR2 from the germline V gene are SGHTA and FQGNSA.

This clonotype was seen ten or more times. The CDR3 here is CASSDGATNEKLFF. The CDR3 DNA reads as TGCGCCAGCAGCGACGGAGCAACTAATGAAAAACTGTTTTTT. This chain uses TRBV5-1 with TRBJ1-4; D remains unclear. Trimming cost V 4 bases and J 0 bases, with 7 bases left between them. The CDR3 runs to 14 residues. From germline, CDR1 is SGHRS and CDR2 YFSETQ.

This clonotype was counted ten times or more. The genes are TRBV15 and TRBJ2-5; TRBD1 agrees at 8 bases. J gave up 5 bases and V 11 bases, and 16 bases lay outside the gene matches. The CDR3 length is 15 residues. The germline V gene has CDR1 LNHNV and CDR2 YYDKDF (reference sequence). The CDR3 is CASSTGRGRRETQYF. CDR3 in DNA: TGTGCCTCCTCGACGGGCAGGGGGCGAAGGGAGACCCAGTACTTC.

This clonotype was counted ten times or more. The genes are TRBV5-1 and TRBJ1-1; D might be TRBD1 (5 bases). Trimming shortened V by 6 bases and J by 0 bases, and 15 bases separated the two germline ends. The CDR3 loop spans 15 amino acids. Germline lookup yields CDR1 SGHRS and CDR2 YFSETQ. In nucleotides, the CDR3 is TGCGCCAGCACCACGGTTGGGGGAATGAACACTGAAGCTTTCTTT. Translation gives CASTTVGGMNTEAFF.

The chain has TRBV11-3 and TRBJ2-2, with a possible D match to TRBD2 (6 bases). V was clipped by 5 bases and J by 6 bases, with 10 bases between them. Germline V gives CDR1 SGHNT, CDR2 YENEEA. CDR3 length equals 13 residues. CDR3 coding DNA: TGTGCCAGCAGCCCATCGGGGGCCGGGGAGCTGTTTTTT. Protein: CASSPSGAGELFF.